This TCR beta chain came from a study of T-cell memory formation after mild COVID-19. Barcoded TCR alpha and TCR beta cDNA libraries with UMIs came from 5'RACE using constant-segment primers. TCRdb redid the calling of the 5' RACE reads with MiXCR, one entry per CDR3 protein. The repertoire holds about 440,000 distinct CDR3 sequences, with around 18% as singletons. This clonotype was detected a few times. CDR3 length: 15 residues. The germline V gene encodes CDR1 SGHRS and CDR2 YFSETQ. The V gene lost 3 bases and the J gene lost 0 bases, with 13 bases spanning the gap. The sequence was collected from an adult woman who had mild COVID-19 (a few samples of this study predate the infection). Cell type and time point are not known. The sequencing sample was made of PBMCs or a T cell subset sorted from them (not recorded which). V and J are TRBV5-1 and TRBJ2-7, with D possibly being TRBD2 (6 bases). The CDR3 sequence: CASSSGDGHSYEQYF. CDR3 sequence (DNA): TGCGCCAGCAGCTCGGGGGACGGTCACTCCTACGAGCAGTACTTC.